The T cell receptor beta chain described here comes from a study of blood T cell repertoires in COVID-19. As for the study in general: The United States, Italy and Spain provided the acute and convalescent COVID-19 samples. Nucleic acid was either cDNA or gDNA, and it came from T cells, B-cell-depleted T cells, or PBMCs.

Trimming shortened V by 4 bases and J by 5 bases, and 17 bases separated the two germline ends. The V gene's germline CDR1 is MDHEN and CDR2 SYDVKM. The CDR3 has 15 amino acids. Libraries were prepared by immunoSEQ multiplex PCR; TCRdb keeps only in-frame clonotypes and omits some of them. The data contain a few hundred thousand clones, approximately 87% of them singletons. The sequencing input was peripheral blood. The chain carries TRBV28 and TRBJ1-2; no reliable D call. This receptor was identified in a man between 60 and 75 years old who had recovered from COVID-19. DNA for the CDR3: TGTGCCAGCAGTTCCCCCGACACGGGCGGGTATGGCTACACCTTC. Residues: CASSSPDTGGYGYTF.